Listed below are T cell receptor beta chains from one sample, sequenced in a study of early T cells in non-severe SARS-CoV-2 infection. TCRdb processed the 5' RACE reads anew with MiXCR; each CDR3 protein has one entry. The data contain some 39,000 distinct CDR3 sequences, almost 7.5% of them singletons. What was sequenced was whole blood. These receptors came from an adult who was a healthcare worker with PCR-confirmed SARS-CoV-2 infection or an uninfected control (not recorded which). The CDR3 runs from the conserved cysteine through the conserved F or W. The order of the fields is clone size, CDR3 length, V gene, J gene, D gene, CDR3 DNA, CDR3 protein. D genes are given only for firm matches. Clone size, where shown, is once, few, many, or a class for clones that have expanded.

>many|12|TRBV27|TRBJ2-7|-
TGTGCCAGCAGTTTATTAGGGGACGAGCAGTACTTC
CASSLLGDEQYF
>few|12|TRBV7-3|TRBJ2-3|-
TGTGCCAGCAGTCAAACCCCGGATACGCAGTATTTT
CASSQTPDTQYF
>many|13|TRBV6-2/TRBV6-3|TRBJ2-7|TRBD1
TGTGCCAGCAGTTACAATACAGGGGACGAGCAGTACTTC
CASSYNTGDEQYF
>-|13|TRBV4-3|TRBJ1-1|-
TGCGCCAGCAGCCAAGATTTGAACACTGAAGCTTTCTTT
CASSQDLNTEAFF
>many|14|TRBV6-6|TRBJ1-5|-
TGTGCCAGCAGTTACTCACAGGGAGGTCAGCCCCAGCATTTT
CASSYSQGGQPQHF
>-|13|TRBV7-7|TRBJ2-7|TRBD1
TGTGCTAGCAGCCAAGACAGGGCGGGCGAGCAGTACTTC
CASSQDRAGEQYF
>few|13|TRBV11-3|TRBJ2-1|TRBD2
TGTGCCAGCAGCCCCGGGACTAGTTATGAGCAGTTCTTC
CASSPGTSYEQFF
>many|16|TRBV28|TRBJ2-7|TRBD1
TGTGCCAGCATCTCCTTCGGGACAGGCAACTTCTACGAGCAGTACTTC
CASISFGTGNFYEQYF
>many|15|TRBV10-3|TRBJ2-5|-
TGTGCCATCAGTCAGGGATTTGAGGAGCAAGAGACCCAGTACTTC
CAISQGFEEQETQYF
>many|16|TRBV18|TRBJ2-1|TRBD2
TGTGCCAGCTCACCGCCCACCCCGGGAGGCTACAATGAGCAGTTCTTC
CASSPPTPGGYNEQFF
>many|14|TRBV6-5|TRBJ2-7|TRBD1
TGTGCCAGCAGTTCAACGCGACAACAGGGGTGGCAGTACTTC
CASSSTRQQGWQYF
>many|15|TRBV11-2|TRBJ1-6|-
TGTGCCAGCAGCTTAGACAGGGGTTATAATTCACCCCTCCACTTT
CASSLDRGYNSPLHF
>few|14|TRBV20-1|TRBJ1-3|-
TGCAGTGCTAGGCGAGGGTTACTTGAAAACACCATATATTTT
CSARRGLLENTIYF
>-|15|TRBV5-8|TRBJ1-1|TRBD1
TGTGCCAGCAGTTTCAGGGACAGGGCAAACACTGAAGCTTTCTTT
CASSFRDRANTEAFF
>many|13|TRBV27|TRBJ2-7|-
TGTGCCAGCAGTCCAGACTCGAACTACGAGCAGTACTTC
CASSPDSNYEQYF
>few|14|TRBV11-2|TRBJ2-1|-
TGTGCCAGCAGCTTAGCCCGTAGGGGGGATGAGCAGTTCTTC
CASSLARRGDEQFF
>many|16|TRBV27|TRBJ2-3|TRBD2
TGTGCCAGCAGTTTCTTGGCGGGGGGTATTACAGATACGCAGTATTTT
CASSFLAGGITDTQYF
>many|17|TRBV15|TRBJ2-3|-
TGTGCCACCAGCAGAGATCTTCAAATTTCCCCCACAGATACGCAGTATTTT
CATSRDLQISPTDTQYF
>-|14|TRBV7-2|TRBJ2-5|-
TGTGCCAGCAGCGTTTCGACATCCCAAGAGACCCAGTACTTC
CASSVSTSQETQYF
>-|11|TRBV28|TRBJ2-5|-
TGTGCCAGCAAATTAATAGAGACCCAGTACTTC
CASKLIETQYF
>-|20|TRBV28|TRBJ1-1|-
TGTGCCAGCAGTTTATTCCCCCTCTCCAGGGTTAGTATGACGAACACTGAAGCTTTCTTT
CASSLFPLSRVSMTNTEAFF
>many|12|TRBV7-9|TRBJ1-2|-
TGTGCCAGCAGCTACACAGGGTACGGCTACACCTTC
CASSYTGYGYTF